A selection of T cell receptor beta chains follows, all from one sample in a study of regulatory T cells in long-lasting Graves disease. Each CDR3 protein gets one entry after TCRdb re-called the multiplex PCR reads with MiXCR. The sample contains hundreds of thousands of distinct CDR3 sequences, approximately 12% of which appear only once. This sample was also put to use in a study of T cells in Graves' hyperthyroidism and ophthalmopathy.

Here the sequenced sample was peripheral blood mononuclear cells (PBMCs), taken at new diagnosis, from a patient treated with antithyroid drugs. The receptors shown here come from a woman aged 25 to 39 with Graves disease. Each CDR3 is given with its conserved first and last residue. Fields, in order: V gene, D gene, CDR3 length, clone size, J gene, CDR3 DNA, CDR3 protein. D genes are given only for firm matches. Some rows have no size entry. The others give once, few or many, or a class for an expanded clone.

TRBV16,TRBD2,17,NA,TRBJ2-1,TGTGCCAGCAGCCAATTTACTAGCGGGAGTATATTTGATGAGCAGTTCTTC,CASSQFTSGSIFDEQFF
TRBV9,TRBD1,14,NA,TRBJ1-2,TGTGCCAGCAGCGTGGAATGGACAGGGATGGCTTACACCTTC,CASSVEWTGMAYTF
TRBV6-2/TRBV6-3,NA,12,many,TRBJ1-1,TGTGCCAGCAGTTACCAGGGAATGACAGCTTTCTTT,CASSYQGMTAFF
TRBV4-2,TRBD2,16,many,TRBJ2-7,TGTGCCAGCAGCCGAACTCCGGGACTAGTAGTCCACGAGCAGTACTTC,CASSRTPGLVVHEQYF
TRBV28,NA,12,many,TRBJ2-7,TGTGCCAGCAGGGTCGCCCTAGGCGAGCAGTACTTC,CASRVALGEQYF
TRBV7-9,NA,15,NA,TRBJ1-2,TGTGCCAGCAGCTTACGGGCCAGCCCCCTCTATGGCTACACCTTC,CASSLRASPLYGYTF
TRBV29-1,NA,13,many,TRBJ2-7,TGCAGCGGACGGGACTCACTTTCCTACGAGCAGTACTTC,CSGRDSLSYEQYF
TRBV28,TRBD1,14,few,TRBJ1-6,TGTGCCAGCAGCCAAGGGACAGTCGGTTCACCCCTCCACTTT,CASSQGTVGSPLHF
TRBV28,TRBD1,15,many,TRBJ2-1,TGTGCCAGCAGTTATAAGGGGGCCTCCTACAATGAGCAGTTCTTC,CASSYKGASYNEQFF
TRBV30,NA,15,many,TRBJ2-5,TGTGCCTGGAGTTTTGATTACGCCAGGGAAGAGACCCAGTACTTC,CAWSFDYAREETQYF
TRBV11-3,NA,15,many,TRBJ2-7,TGTGCCAGCAGCTTAGATCAACATAACTCCTACGAGCAGTACTTC,CASSLDQHNSYEQYF
TRBV28,TRBD1,15,many,TRBJ2-7,TGTGCCAGCAGACCAAACAGGGGATTGTACCACGAGCAGTACTTC,CASRPNRGLYHEQYF
TRBV2,NA,16,many,TRBJ1-1,TGTGCCAGCAGCCCCGAGCGTGGGGCCATGAACACTGAAGCTTTCTTT,CASSPERGAMNTEAFF
TRBV25-1,NA,13,NA,TRBJ2-1,TGTGCCAGCAACCCCGGTTGGAGCAATGAGCAGTTCTTC,CASNPGWSNEQFF
TRBV12-5,NA,12,NA,TRBJ2-3,TGTGCTAGTGGTTTTATATGGGTAACGCAGTATTTT,CASGFIWVTQYF
TRBV19,TRBD2,16,few,TRBJ2-3,TGTGCCAGTAGTATCGGACTAGCGGGAGGGGAAGATACGCAGTATTTT,CASSIGLAGGEDTQYF
TRBV5-1,TRBD2,15,few,TRBJ2-1,TGCGCCAGCAGCTTGTTTCGGGGGGCCTACAATGAGCAGTTCTTC,CASSLFRGAYNEQFF
TRBV19,NA,13,many,TRBJ2-1,TGTGCCAGTAGTCTCATAGGGCAGAGAGAGCAGTTCTTC,CASSLIGQREQFF
TRBV9,TRBD2,14,NA,TRBJ2-7,TGTGCCAGCAGCGCCCCGGGACTAGCAACCGAGCAGTACTTC,CASSAPGLATEQYF
TRBV7-9,NA,15,few,TRBJ1-2,TGTGCCATCACAACGCCAAGGTCAGGAAACTATGGCTACACCTTC,CAITTPRSGNYGYTF
TRBV5-8,NA,16,many,TRBJ1-4,TGTGCCAGCAGCTTGGTGTGGGAGGCAACTAATGAAAAACTGTTTTTT,CASSLVWEATNEKLFF
TRBV28,NA,15,many,TRBJ1-2,TGTGCCAGTTCCCCTCGCAAGGGATGGGACTATGGCTACACCTTC,CASSPRKGWDYGYTF
TRBV7-2,NA,13,many,TRBJ1-2,TGTGCCAGCAGCCCAGGGAGGGGCTATGGCTACACCTTC,CASSPGRGYGYTF
TRBV11-2,NA,14,many,TRBJ2-7,TGTGCCAGCAGCTTGTCGGGCAGCTCCTACGAGCAGTACTTC,CASSLSGSSYEQYF
TRBV13,NA,18,few,TRBJ2-2,TGTGCCAGCAGCTTATGGGACAACCCCCGGGGTAACACCGGGGAGCTGTTTTTT,CASSLWDNPRGNTGELFF
TRBV28,NA,12,NA,TRBJ2-1,TGTGCCAGCAAGGAGCGGGTCACTGAGCAGTTCTTC,CASKERVTEQFF
TRBV9,NA,15,many,TRBJ2-1,TGTGCCAGCAGCGTAGCGGCAGGGCCCTCCCATGAGCAGTTCTTC,CASSVAAGPSHEQFF
TRBV6-1,NA,14,many,TRBJ1-1,TGTGCCAGCAGTCCGCGGGCGGGCGGCACTGAAGCTTTCTTT,CASSPRAGGTEAFF
TRBV19,NA,15,few,TRBJ2-3,TGTGCCAGTAGGATACGGGGGGCCTTCACAGATACGCAGTATTTT,CASRIRGAFTDTQYF
TRBV20-1,NA,12,few,TRBJ1-2,TGCAGTGCTAGAGGTCAGAACTATGGCTACACCTTC,CSARGQNYGYTF
TRBV19,TRBD1,15,many,TRBJ2-6,TGTGCCAGTAGTATAGGACAGGGAACGACCAACGTCCTGACTTTC,CASSIGQGTTNVLTF
TRBV6-1,TRBD1,16,many,TRBJ1-2,TGTGCCAGCAGTACAGTCCCTGGGACAGGGGATACGGGCTACACCTTC,CASSTVPGTGDTGYTF